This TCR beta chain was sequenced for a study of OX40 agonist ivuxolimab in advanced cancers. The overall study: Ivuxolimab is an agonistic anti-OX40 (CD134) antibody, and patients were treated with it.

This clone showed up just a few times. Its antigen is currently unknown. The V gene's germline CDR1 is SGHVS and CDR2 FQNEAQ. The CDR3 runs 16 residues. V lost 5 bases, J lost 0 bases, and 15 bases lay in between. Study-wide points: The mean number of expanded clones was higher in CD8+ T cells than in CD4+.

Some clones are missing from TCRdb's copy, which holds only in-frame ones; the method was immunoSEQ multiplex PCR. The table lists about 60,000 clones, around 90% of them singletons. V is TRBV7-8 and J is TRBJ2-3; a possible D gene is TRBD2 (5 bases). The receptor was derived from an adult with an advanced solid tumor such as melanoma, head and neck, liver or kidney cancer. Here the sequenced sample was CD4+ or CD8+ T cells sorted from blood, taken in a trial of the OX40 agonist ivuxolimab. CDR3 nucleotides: TGTGCCAGCAGCACCCGAGGGAGAGCTAGCACAGATACGCAGTATTTT. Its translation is CASSTRGRASTDTQYF. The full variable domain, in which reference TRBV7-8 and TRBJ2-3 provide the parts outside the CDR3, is GAGVSQSPRYKVAKRGQDVALRCDPISGHVSLFWYQQALGQGPEFLTYFQNEAQLDKSGLPSDRFFAERPEGSVSTLKIQRTQQEDSAVYLCASSTRGRASTDTQYFGPGTRLTVL.